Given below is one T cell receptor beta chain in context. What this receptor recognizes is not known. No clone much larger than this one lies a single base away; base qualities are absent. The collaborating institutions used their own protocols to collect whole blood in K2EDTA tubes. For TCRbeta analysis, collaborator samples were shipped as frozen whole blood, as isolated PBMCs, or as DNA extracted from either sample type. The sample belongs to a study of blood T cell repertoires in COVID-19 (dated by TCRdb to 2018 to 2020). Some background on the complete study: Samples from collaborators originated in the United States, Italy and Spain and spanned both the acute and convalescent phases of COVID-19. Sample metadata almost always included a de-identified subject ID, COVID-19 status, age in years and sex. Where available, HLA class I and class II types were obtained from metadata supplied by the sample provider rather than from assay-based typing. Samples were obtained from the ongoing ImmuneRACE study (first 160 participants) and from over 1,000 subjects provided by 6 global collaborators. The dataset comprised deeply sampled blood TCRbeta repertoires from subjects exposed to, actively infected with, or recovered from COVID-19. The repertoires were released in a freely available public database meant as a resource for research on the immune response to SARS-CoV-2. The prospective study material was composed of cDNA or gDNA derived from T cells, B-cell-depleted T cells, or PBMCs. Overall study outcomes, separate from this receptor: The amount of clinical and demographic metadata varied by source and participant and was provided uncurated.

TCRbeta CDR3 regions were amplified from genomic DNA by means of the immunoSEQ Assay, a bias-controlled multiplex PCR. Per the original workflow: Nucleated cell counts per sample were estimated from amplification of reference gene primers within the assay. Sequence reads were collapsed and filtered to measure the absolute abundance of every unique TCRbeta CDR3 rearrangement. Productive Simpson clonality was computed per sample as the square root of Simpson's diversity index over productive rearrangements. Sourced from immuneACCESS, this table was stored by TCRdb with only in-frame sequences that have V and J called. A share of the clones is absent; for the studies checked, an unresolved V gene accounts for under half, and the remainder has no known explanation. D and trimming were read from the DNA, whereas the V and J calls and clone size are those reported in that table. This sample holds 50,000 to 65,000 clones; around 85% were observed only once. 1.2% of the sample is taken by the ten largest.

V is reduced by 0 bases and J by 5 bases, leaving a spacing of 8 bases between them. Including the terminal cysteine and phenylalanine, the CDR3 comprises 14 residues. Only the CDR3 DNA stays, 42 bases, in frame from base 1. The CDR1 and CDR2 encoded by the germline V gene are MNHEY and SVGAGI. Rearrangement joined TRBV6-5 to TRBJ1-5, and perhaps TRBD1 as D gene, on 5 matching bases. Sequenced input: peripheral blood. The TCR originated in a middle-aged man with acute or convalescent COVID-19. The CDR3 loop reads CASSYSGVDQPQHF. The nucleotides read TGTGCCAGCAGTTACTCAGGGGTAGATCAGCCCCAGCATTTT.